These 21 T cell receptor beta chains were sequenced from one sample in a study of HIV-infected patients and healthy controls. No cell fractionation was done, so the repertoire covers all unsorted peripheral blood T cells. About 550 ng RNA was reverse transcribed with alpha and beta constant-region primers. Each of the alpha and beta chains got its own library through chain-specific third strand synthesis with indices. TCRdb fed the 5' RACE reads into MiXCR, producing one record per CDR3 protein. The table has about 15,000 distinct CDR3 sequences, 4.5% to 5.5% seen once. Sequencing used blood. The origin of the receptors is an adult in good health.

This clonotype was observed at least ten times. This chain joins TRBV19 and TRBJ2-5, with D perhaps TRBD2 (6 bases). With 5 bases removed from V and 5 bases from J, the gap between germline ends came to 12 bases. The CDR3 extends over 13 amino acids. Germline-derived CDR1 and CDR2 are LNHDA and SQIVND (reference sequence). CDR3: CASSPTGRETQYF. DNA for the CDR3: TGTGCCAGTAGTCCCACTGGGAGGGAGACCCAGTACTTC.

This clonotype was seen at least ten times. V gene TRBV10-3 combines with J gene TRBJ2-7; D may be TRBD2 (5 bases). This CDR3 comprises 12 residues. V gave up 6 bases and J gave up 0 bases, with 6 bases separating them. The germline V gene encodes CDR1 ENHRY and CDR2 SYGVKD. DNA of the CDR3: TGTGCCATCAGCCGGGACTCCTACGAGCAGTACTTC. Its protein product is CAISRDSYEQYF.

This clonotype was detected many times. The chain employs TRBV20-1 and TRBJ1-4; D is possibly TRBD1 (6 bases). Trimming stripped 7 bases from V and 2 bases from J, with 14 bases between. Germline V CDR1 and CDR2: DFQATT, SNEGSKA (reference sequence). The CDR3 runs 14 residues. The CDR3 DNA follows: TGCAGTGTTAACGGGGGCGCGACTAATGAAAAACTGTTTTTT. It encodes CSVNGGATNEKLFF.

Ten or more counts support this clonotype. V is TRBV14 and J is TRBJ2-7; 7 nucleotides match TRBD2. CDR3 size: 15 residues. Trimming took 1 base from V and 6 from J; bases not matched to a gene: 9. Germline CDR1 reads SGHDN; CDR2 reads FVKESK. The DNA for the CDR3 is TGTGCCAGCAGCCAAGTCCGGGGGGTACGGGTCGAGCAGTACTTC. As protein: CASSQVRGVRVEQYF.

The chain uses TRBV19 and TRBJ2-2; no clear D gene. The CDR3 consists of 14 residues. Germline V lookup: CDR1 LNHDA, CDR2 SQIVND (reference sequence). V lost 7 bases to trimming and J lost 3 bases, with 12 bases between them. The CDR3 reads CASTERIYTGELFF. The CDR3 DNA is TGTGCCAGTACTGAGAGGATTTACACCGGGGAGCTGTTTTTT.

This clonotype occurred many times. The chain is built from TRBV18 and TRBJ2-1; D is perhaps TRBD2 (5 bases). V was shortened by 0 bases and J by 0 bases, with 9 bases between the two germline ends. CDR1 KGHSH and CDR2 LQKENI come from the germline V gene. This CDR3 has 16 amino acids. CDR3 in DNA: TGTGCCAGCTCACCACCTAGCGCGAGCTCCTACAATGAGCAGTTCTTC. Translation gives CASSPPSASSYNEQFF.

This clonotype was counted between two and nine times. This sequence joins TRBV28 and TRBJ2-1; D might be TRBD1 (6 bases). The ends were cut back, 10 bases at V and 1 base at J, with 14 bases in the middle. CDR3 length equals 14 residues. CDR1 is MDHEN, CDR2 SYDVKM, per germline. The CDR3 region is CATETGSSYNEQFF. Here the CDR3 DNA reads TGTGCCACGGAAACAGGGAGTTCCTACAATGAGCAGTTCTTC.

This clonotype was seen at least ten times. The gene calls are TRBV5-6 and TRBJ1-2; 12 bases map to TRBD1. The CDR3 sequence is 17 residues long. The V gene end was trimmed by 1 base and the J gene end by 7 bases; junction bases not matched to a gene: 11. The germline V gene has CDR1 SGHDT and CDR2 YYEEEE. The CDR3 coding sequence is TGTGCCAGCAGCTTGCCCGGGGGACAGGGGGCGATTTTTGGCTACACCTTC. This codes for CASSLPGGQGAIFGYTF.

This clonotype was found a few times. The chain has TRBV20-1 and TRBJ2-7, with D hard to call. V lost 0 bases and J lost 3, with 6 bases in between. Looked up from germline, CDR1 is DFQATT and CDR2 is SNEGSKA (reference sequence). The CDR3 is 12 amino acids. The CDR3 DNA reads as TGCAGTGCTAGAGATTTGGGCTACGAGCAGTACTTC. As protein: CSARDLGYEQYF.

This clonotype came up many times. CDR3 loop: CASSLGGQGDTQYF. CDR3 nucleotide sequence: TGTGCCAGCAGCTTGGGGGGCCAGGGAGATACGCAGTATTTT. The rearrangement links TRBV13 to TRBJ2-3; D assignment may be TRBD1 or TRBD2 (6 bases each). CDR3 size: 14 residues. V lost 3 bases and J 5 bases, leaving 12 bases between the germline ends. Germline assignment: CDR1 PRHDT and CDR2 FYEKMQ (reference sequence).

This clonotype ranks as medium-sized. J is TRBJ1-1 and V is TRBV5-1; 8 bases are a match to TRBD1. J was trimmed by 3 bases and V by 0 bases; bases with no gene match: 4. The germline V gene has CDR1 SGHRS and CDR2 YFSETQ. The CDR3 is 15 amino acids. This CDR3 is CASSLGTGLYTEAFF. CDR3 DNA: TGCGCCAGCAGCTTGGGGACAGGGTTGTACACTGAAGCTTTCTTT.

The chain combines TRBV3-1 with TRBJ2-5; possible D gene TRBD2, 6 bases. Germline V gives CDR1 LGHDT, CDR2 YNNKEL (reference sequence). The CDR3 has 16 residues. Deletions cut 4 bases from V and 3 bases from J, with 18 bases between. This CDR3 is CASSRGRSGPEETQYF. DNA of the CDR3: TGTGCCAGCAGCCGGGGTCGGAGCGGGCCCGAAGAGACCCAGTACTTC.

This clonotype was detected ten times or more. CDR3 bases: TGTGCCAGCAGCGTAGCGTCCAACACTGAAGCTTTCTTT. Amino acids: CASSVASNTEAFF. The rearrangement joins TRBV9 to TRBJ1-1; D is ambiguous. V was cut by 0 bases and J by 2 bases, with 5 bases left in between. The V gene's germline CDR1 is SGDLS and CDR2 YYNGEE. This CDR3 spans 13 amino acids.

This clonotype was detected ten times or more. The rearrangement links TRBV19 to TRBJ2-3, with 10 bases matching TRBD2. The CDR3 has 14 amino acids. Germline trimming cut 6 bases from V and 0 bases from J; bases unmatched to any gene: 0. Germline values: CDR1 LNHDA, CDR2 SQIVND (reference sequence). The CDR3 region is CASRLAGSTDTQYF. In nucleotides, the CDR3 is TGTGCCAGTAGACTAGCGGGGAGCACAGATACGCAGTATTTT.

This clonotype was detected ten times or more. This chain uses TRBV29-1 with TRBJ2-5; D ambiguous. Germline-derived CDR1 and CDR2 are SQVTM and ANQGSEA. The CDR3 sequence is 9 residues long. The V end lost 4 bases, the J end lost 4 bases, and 1 base lay between the germline ends. Written as DNA, the CDR3 is TGCAGCGTTGGAGAGACCCAGTACTTC. Amino acid sequence: CSVGETQYF. Filled out from reference TRBV29-1 and TRBJ2-5, the complete variable domain reads SAVISQKPSRDICQRGTSLTIQCQVDSQVTMMFWYRQQPGQSLTLIATANQGSEATYESGFVIDKFPISRPNLTFSTLTVSNMSPEDSSIYLCSVGETQYFGPGTRLLVL.

This clonotype was detected only a few times. The chain joins TRBV29-1 to TRBJ2-7, with D tentatively TRBD1 (6 bases). Germline V gene data show CDR1 as SQVTM and CDR2 as ANQGSEA. The CDR3 totals 13 residues. Trimming stripped 3 bases from V and 4 bases from J, with 13 bases between. The CDR3 nucleotides are TGCAGCGTTGAGAGGGGGATACCGTACGAGCAGTACTTC. It is translated as CSVERGIPYEQYF.

The chain joins TRBV14 to TRBJ1-1; the D gene is possibly TRBD1 (5 bases). The germline V gene has CDR1 SGHDN and CDR2 FVKESK. The V end was cut by 2 bases, the J end by 8 bases, with 12 bases between. The CDR3 length is 13 residues. The CDR3 bases are TGTGCCAGCAGCCAATTCCTTTACAGGGAAGCTTTCTTT. Protein sequence: CASSQFLYREAFF.

This clonotype was counted many times. This rearrangement joins TRBV19 to TRBJ1-2; D call uncertain. The CDR3 spans 13 residues. CDR1 and CDR2 from the germline V gene are LNHDA and SQIVND (reference sequence). The V gene lost 3 bases and the J gene lost 8 bases, with 13 bases spanning the gap. Here the CDR3 reads CASSIGGSSGYTF. Written as DNA, the CDR3 is TGTGCCAGTAGTATTGGAGGGTCCTCCGGCTACACCTTC.

The table lists this clonotype with many counts. This rearrangement joins TRBV12-3 or TRBV12-4 to TRBJ1-1; the match to TRBD1 covers 7 bases. CDR3 length: 16 residues. V was clipped by 3 bases and J by 1 base; unmatched bases: 8. The CDR3 sequence is CASSLWAGGKNTEAFF. The CDR3, as DNA: TGTGCCAGCAGTTTGTGGGCAGGGGGAAAGAACACTGAAGCTTTCTTT.

This clonotype has ten or more counts. V is TRBV7-9 and J is TRBJ1-5; the D gene is possibly TRBD1 (5 bases). Germline CDR1 reads SEHNR; CDR2 reads FQNEAQ (reference sequence). This CDR3 contains 15 residues. Trimming took off 5 bases at V and 1 base at J, with 12 bases between the two ends. This CDR3 reads CASSPIQGSNQPQHF. In DNA, the CDR3 is TGTGCCAGCAGCCCAATCCAGGGAAGCAATCAGCCCCAGCATTTT.

This clonotype appeared many times. V and J are TRBV4-3 and TRBJ2-3, with TRBD2 identical over 8 bases. Per germline, CDR1 LGHNA and CDR2 YSLEER. J lost 1 base, V lost 1 base, and 1 base had no gene match. This CDR3 region has 15 residues. CDR3 nucleotides: TGCGCCAGCAGCCAAGCGGGGGGGGGCACAGATACGCAGTATTTT. Its protein product is CASSQAGGGTDTQYF.